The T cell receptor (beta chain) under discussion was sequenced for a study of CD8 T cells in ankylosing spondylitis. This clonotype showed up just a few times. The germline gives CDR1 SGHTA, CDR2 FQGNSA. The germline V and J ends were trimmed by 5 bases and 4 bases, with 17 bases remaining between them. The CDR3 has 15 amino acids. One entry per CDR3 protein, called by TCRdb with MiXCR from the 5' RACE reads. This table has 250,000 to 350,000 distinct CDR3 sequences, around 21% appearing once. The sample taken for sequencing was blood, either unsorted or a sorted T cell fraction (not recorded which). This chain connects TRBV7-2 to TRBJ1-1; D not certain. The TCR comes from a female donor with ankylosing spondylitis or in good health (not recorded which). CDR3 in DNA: TGTGCCAGCAGCCCTCAGACCAGTCTAGGCACTGAAGCTTTCTTT. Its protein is CASSPQTSLGTEAFF.